This T cell receptor beta chain was sequenced during a study of early T cells in non-severe SARS-CoV-2 infection. Study details: Chains from this unsorted whole-blood bulk RNA could not be paired.

Overall study findings and caveats: Matching against VDJdb likely underestimated virus-specific expansions, favoring anti-spike CD8.

In this sample, this clonotype turned up many times. What it recognizes is unknown. The TCR library protocol was used to attach unique molecular identifiers. These identifiers were attached to individual cDNA molecules. TCRdb processed the 5' RACE reads anew with MiXCR; each CDR3 protein has one entry. The profile shows under 35,000 distinct CDR3 sequences, 5.2% of them singletons. The clonotype was recovered from an adult who was a healthcare worker with PCR-confirmed SARS-CoV-2 infection or an uninfected control (not recorded which). What was sequenced was whole blood.

The CDR3, as DNA: TGTGCCAGCAGTTTCCCCCAGGGGGCACAAGGAAACACCATATATTTT. Protein product: CASSFPQGAQGNTIYF. The chain uses TRBV28 and TRBJ1-3; 8 bases align to TRBD1. CDR1 is MDHEN, CDR2 SYDVKM, per germline. The CDR3 loop spans 16 amino acids. With V trimmed by 3 bases and J by 4 bases, 8 bases remained unmatched.